This entry concerns a single TCR beta chain. This sample is drawn from a study of T cell changes during pregnancy in multiple sclerosis. Profiling relied on immunoSEQ multiplex PCR, and the TCRdb table lists in-frame clones only, not all of them. This table holds more than 10,000 clones, 84% found once. CDR3 length equals 12 residues. Trimming cost V 3 bases and J 9 bases, with 10 bases left between them. Per the germline V gene, CDR1 is SGHNT and CDR2 is YYREEE (reference sequence). This receptor was obtained from a female donor in good health, enrolled as a control in a pregnancy study. V and J are TRBV5-4 and TRBJ2-1; maybe TRBD2 (6 bases). The material was CD8+ T cells from peripheral blood mononuclear cells, obtained after pregnancy. The CDR3 coding sequence is TGTGCCAGCAGCTCTACTAGCTCTGAGCAGTTCTTC. Its translation is CASSSTSSEQFF.